This T cell receptor (beta chain) was recovered during a study of cytomegalovirus exposure and HLA in healthy donors. The CDR3 spans 17 residues. V shed 0 bases and J shed 6 bases, with 20 bases lying between them. Per the germline V gene, CDR1 is MGHRA and CDR2 is YSYEKL. The primer mix had 60 Vbeta and 13 Jbeta primers. In the authors' workflow: Among the unique TCR beta chains that a later analysis counted, about 79 million in all, roughly 11 million were shared. Method: immunoSEQ multiplex PCR; TCRdb's copy keeps in-frame clones and lacks some. V, J and clone size reflect that table, while D and trimming were determined from the DNA. Of around 180,000 clones listed, about 80% are singletons.

The J gene is TRBJ1-1, the V gene TRBV4-1; D unresolved. The TCR sequence derives from a man between 25 and 39 years old in good health and CMV-seropositive. The sequencing input was PBMCs. The CDR3 spells CASSQEKVGVFPAEAFF. Written as DNA, the CDR3 is TGCGCCAGCAGCCAAGAGAAGGTGGGAGTCTTTCCGGCTGAAGCTTTCTTT.